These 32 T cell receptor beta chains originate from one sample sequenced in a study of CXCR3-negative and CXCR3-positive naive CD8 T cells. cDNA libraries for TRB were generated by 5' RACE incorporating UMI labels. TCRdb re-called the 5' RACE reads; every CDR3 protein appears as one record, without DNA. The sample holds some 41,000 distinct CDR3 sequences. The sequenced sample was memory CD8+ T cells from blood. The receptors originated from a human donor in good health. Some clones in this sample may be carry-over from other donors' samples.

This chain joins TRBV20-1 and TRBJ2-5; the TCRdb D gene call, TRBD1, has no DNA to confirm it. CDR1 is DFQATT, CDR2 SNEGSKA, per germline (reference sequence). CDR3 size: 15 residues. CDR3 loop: CSARDEGQDWETQYF.

The CDR3 region is CASSQWPGDNEKLFF. The chain combines TRBV14 with TRBJ1-4; the D gene TCRdb calls, TRBD1, cannot be checked with no DNA. The germline V gene has CDR1 SGHDN and CDR2 FVKESK. The CDR3 has 15 residues.

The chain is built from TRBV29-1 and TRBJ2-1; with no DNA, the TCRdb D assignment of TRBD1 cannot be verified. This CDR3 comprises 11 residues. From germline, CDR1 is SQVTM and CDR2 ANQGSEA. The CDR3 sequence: CSSPQGNEQFF.

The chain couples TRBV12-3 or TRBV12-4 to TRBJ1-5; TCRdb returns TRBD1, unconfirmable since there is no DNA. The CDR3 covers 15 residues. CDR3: CASSLGDWANQPQHF.

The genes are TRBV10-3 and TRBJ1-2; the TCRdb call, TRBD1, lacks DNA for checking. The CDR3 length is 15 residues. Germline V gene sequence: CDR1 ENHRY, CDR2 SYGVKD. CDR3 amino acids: CAISGGQGGMNGYTF.

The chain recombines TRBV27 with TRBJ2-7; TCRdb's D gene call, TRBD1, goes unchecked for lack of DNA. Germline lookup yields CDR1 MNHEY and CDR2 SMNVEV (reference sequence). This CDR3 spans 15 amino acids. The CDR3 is CASSLGGRGGYEQYF.

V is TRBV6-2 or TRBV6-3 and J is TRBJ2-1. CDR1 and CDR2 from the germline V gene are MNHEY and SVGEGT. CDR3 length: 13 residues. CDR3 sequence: CASSYEVYNEQFF.

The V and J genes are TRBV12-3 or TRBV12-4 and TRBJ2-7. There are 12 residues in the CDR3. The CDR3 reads CASSFGGTWQYF.

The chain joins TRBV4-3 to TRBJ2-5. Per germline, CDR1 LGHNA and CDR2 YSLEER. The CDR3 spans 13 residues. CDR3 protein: CASSQDTGETQYF.

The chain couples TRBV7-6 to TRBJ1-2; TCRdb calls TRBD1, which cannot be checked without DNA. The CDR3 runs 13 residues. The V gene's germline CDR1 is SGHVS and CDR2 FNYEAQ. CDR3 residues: CASRPDRRYGYTF.

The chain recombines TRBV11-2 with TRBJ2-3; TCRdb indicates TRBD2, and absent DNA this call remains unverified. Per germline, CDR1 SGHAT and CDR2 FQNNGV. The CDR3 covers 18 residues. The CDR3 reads CASSSRGGGAVRTDTQYF.

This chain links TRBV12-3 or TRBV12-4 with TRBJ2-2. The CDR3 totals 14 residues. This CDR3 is CASSLVGNTGELFF.

CDR3 sequence: CSVVNRLQETQYF. The chain has TRBV29-1 and TRBJ2-5; no DNA is available, so the TRBD2 call from TCRdb remains unchecked. CDR3 length equals 13 residues. Germline loops: CDR1 SQVTM, CDR2 ANQGSEA.

Here the CDR3 reads CATYRADKNIQYF. The chain recombines TRBV5-8 with TRBJ2-4; the D call from TCRdb, TRBD1, cannot be confirmed without DNA. Germline CDR1 reads SGHTS; CDR2 reads YDEGEE. CDR3 length equals 13 residues.

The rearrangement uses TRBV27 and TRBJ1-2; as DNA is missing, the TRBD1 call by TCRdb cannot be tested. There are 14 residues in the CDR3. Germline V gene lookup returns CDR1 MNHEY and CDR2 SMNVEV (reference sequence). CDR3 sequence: CASSQGGQNYGYTF.

The CDR3 here is CASSSYSGAIVLTF. The chain carries TRBV11-3 and TRBJ2-6. Germline CDR1 is SGHNT and CDR2 is YENEEA. This CDR3 comprises 14 residues.

The CDR3 sequence is CSVEDLTGNTGELFF. The V gene is TRBV29-1, the J gene TRBJ2-2; absent DNA, TCRdb's TRBD1 call cannot be checked. This CDR3 spans 15 amino acids. Germline values: CDR1 SQVTM, CDR2 ANQGSEA.

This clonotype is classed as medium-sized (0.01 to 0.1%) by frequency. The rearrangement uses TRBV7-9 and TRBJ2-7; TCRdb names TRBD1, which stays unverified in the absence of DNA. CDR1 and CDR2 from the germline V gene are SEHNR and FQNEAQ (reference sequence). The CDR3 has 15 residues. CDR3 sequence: CASSSGDRDPYEQYF.

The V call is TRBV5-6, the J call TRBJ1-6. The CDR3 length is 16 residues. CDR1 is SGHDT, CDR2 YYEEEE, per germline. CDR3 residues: CASSLAPESYNSPLHF.

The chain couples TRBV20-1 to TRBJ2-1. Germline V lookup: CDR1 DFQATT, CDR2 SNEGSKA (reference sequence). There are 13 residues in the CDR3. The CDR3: CSARRVSYNEQFF.

CDR3 amino acids: CASTSTGVYEQYF. V usage is TRBV19 and J usage is TRBJ2-7; without DNA, the TCRdb call of TRBD1 cannot be checked. This CDR3 has 13 amino acids. Germline CDR1 reads LNHDA; CDR2 reads SQIVND (reference sequence).

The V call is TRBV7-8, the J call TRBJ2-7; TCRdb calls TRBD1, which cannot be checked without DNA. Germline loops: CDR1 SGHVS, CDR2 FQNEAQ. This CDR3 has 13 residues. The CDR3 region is CASLGALDYEQYF.

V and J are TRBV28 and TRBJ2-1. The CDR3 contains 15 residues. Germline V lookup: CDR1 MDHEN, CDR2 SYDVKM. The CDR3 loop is CASSLSHARYNEQFF.

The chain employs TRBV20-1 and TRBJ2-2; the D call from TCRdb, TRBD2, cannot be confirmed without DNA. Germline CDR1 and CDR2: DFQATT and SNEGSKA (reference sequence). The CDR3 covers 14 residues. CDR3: CSARLAGYTGELFF.

The CDR3 reads CASSQPRQEVQETQYF. The chain uses TRBV14 and TRBJ2-5; the D call from TCRdb, TRBD1, cannot be confirmed without DNA. Germline loops: CDR1 SGHDN, CDR2 FVKESK. The CDR3 is 16 residues long.

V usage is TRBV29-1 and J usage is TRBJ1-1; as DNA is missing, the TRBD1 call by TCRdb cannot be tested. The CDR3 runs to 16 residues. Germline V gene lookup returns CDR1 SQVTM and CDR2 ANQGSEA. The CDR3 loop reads CSVVGAPAEPNTEAFF.

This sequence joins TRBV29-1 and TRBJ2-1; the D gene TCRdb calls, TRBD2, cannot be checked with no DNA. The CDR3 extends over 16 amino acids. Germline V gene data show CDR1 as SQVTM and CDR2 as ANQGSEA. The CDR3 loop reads CRGFLAGGTSYNEQFF.

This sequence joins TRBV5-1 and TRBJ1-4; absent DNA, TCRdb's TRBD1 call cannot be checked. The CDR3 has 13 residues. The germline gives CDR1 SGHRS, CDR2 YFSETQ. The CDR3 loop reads CASSPDMVRKLFF.

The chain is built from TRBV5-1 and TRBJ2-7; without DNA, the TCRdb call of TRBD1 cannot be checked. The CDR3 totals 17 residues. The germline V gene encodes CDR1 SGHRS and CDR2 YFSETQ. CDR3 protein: CASSLSPDRRRPYEQYF.

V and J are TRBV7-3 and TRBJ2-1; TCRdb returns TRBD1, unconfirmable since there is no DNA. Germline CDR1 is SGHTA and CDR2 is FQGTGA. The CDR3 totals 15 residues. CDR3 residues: CASSLSGGTYNEQFF.

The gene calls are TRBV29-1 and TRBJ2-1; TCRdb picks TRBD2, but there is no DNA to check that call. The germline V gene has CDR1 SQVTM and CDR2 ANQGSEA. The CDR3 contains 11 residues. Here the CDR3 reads CSAEGSYEQFF.

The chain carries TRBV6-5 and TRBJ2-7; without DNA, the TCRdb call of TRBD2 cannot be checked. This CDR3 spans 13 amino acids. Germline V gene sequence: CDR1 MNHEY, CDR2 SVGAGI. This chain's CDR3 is CASSPTSRLEQYF.